Below are 14 T cell receptor beta chains sequenced from a single sample in a study of CD8 T cells in Susac syndrome. Random hexamers served to reverse transcribe roughly 0.5 to 1 ug RNA. Using its own MiXCR run on the immunoSEQ multiplex PCR reads, TCRdb lists one record per CDR3 protein. Among approximately 160,000 distinct CDR3 sequences listed, approximately 94% were seen once. The sample taken for sequencing was CD4+ T cells from PBMCs. The receptors derive from a human donor with multiple sclerosis.

In nucleotides, the CDR3 is TGCAGCGTTGGCACTAACCAAGAGACCCAGTACTTC. Amino acid sequence: CSVGTNQETQYF. This rearrangement joins TRBV29-1 to TRBJ2-5; no firm D call. This CDR3 is 12 amino acids long. Per germline, CDR1 SQVTM and CDR2 ANQGSEA. Trimming took 4 bases from V and 0 from J, leaving 6 bases between them. Drawing the rest from reference TRBV29-1 and TRBJ2-5, the complete variable domain is SAVISQKPSRDICQRGTSLTIQCQVDSQVTMMFWYRQQPGQSLTLIATANQGSEATYESGFVIDKFPISRPNLTFSTLTVSNMSPEDSSIYLCSVGTNQETQYFGPGTRLLVL.

The rearrangement links TRBV5-1 to TRBJ2-5; D gene unclear. CDR1 and CDR2 from the germline V gene are SGHRS and YFSETQ. The germline V and J ends were trimmed by 1 base and 2 bases, with 9 bases remaining between them. This CDR3 has 14 amino acids. The DNA of the CDR3 is TGCGCCAGCAGCTTGAGGCCAGATCAAGAGACCCAGTACTTC. This codes for CASSLRPDQETQYF.

This chain joins TRBV12-3 or TRBV12-4 and TRBJ2-5; a weak D match, TRBD2 (5 bases). The CDR3 has 13 residues. Deletions cut 3 bases from V and 5 bases from J, with 10 bases between. The CDR3 DNA is TGTGCCAGCAGTTTGGGAGTTTGGGAGACCCAGTACTTC. It translates to CASSLGVWETQYF.

The genes are TRBV6-2 or TRBV6-3 and TRBJ2-3, with 8 nucleotides matching TRBD1. Germline lookup yields CDR1 MNHEY and CDR2 SVGEGT. J gave up 0 bases and V 6 bases, and 5 bases lay outside the gene matches. The CDR3 runs to 15 residues. As DNA, the CDR3 is TGTGCCAGCAGCTATGACAGGGGAAGCACAGATACGCAGTATTTT. Protein product: CASSYDRGSTDTQYF.

This chain uses TRBV5-1 with TRBJ1-1; D is uncertain. The V end was cut by 2 bases, the J end by 5 bases, with 22 bases between. There are 17 residues in the CDR3. Germline V lookup: CDR1 SGHRS, CDR2 YFSETQ. The DNA for the CDR3 is TGCGCCAGCAGCTTTGAGGGCGGTACAGCCCTATTGACTGAAGCTTTCTTT. Amino acid sequence: CASSFEGGTALLTEAFF.

The chain uses TRBV5-1 and TRBJ2-7; no clear D. Germline V lookup: CDR1 SGHRS, CDR2 YFSETQ. The CDR3 is 12 amino acids. Trimming removed 4 bases at V and 3 bases at J, with 8 bases between. The CDR3 region is CASSEENYEQYF. The CDR3 DNA follows: TGCGCCAGCAGCGAAGAGAACTACGAGCAGTACTTC.

V gene TRBV5-1 combines with J gene TRBJ2-1; 8 bases agree with TRBD2. CDR3 size: 13 residues. CDR1 SGHRS and CDR2 YFSETQ come from the germline V gene. V shed 1 base and J 6 bases; nucleotides not matched to a gene: 0. In DNA, the CDR3 is TGCGCCAGCAGCTTGACTAGCGGCAATGAGCAGTTCTTC. Protein: CASSLTSGNEQFF. Filled out from reference TRBV5-1 and TRBJ2-1, the complete variable domain reads KAGVTQTPRYLIKTRGQQVTLSCSPISGHRSVSWYQQTPGQGLQFLFEYFSETQRNKGNFPGRFSGRQFSNSRSEMNVSTLELGDSALYLCASSLTSGNEQFFGPGTRLTVL.

The chain recombines TRBV3-1 with TRBJ2-3; D gene uncertain. The ends were cut back, 1 base at V and 5 bases at J, with 4 bases in the middle. CDR1 is LGHDT, CDR2 YNNKEL, per germline (reference sequence). This CDR3 comprises 12 residues. Here the CDR3 reads CASSQVGDTQYF. Written as DNA, the CDR3 is TGTGCCAGCAGCCAAGTCGGAGATACGCAGTATTTT.

A single count supports this clonotype. The chain uses TRBV24-1 and TRBJ2-2; 8 positions agree with TRBD2. CDR1 and CDR2 from the germline V gene are KGHDR and SFDVKD. This CDR3 contains 16 residues. The J segment lost 4 bases and the V segment lost 2 bases, leaving 5 bases of the junction unmatched. The CDR3 DNA sequence: TGTGCCACCAGTGATTCAACAGCGGGAGTCACCGGGGAGCTGTTTTTT. Translated: CATSDSTAGVTGELFF.

The gene calls are TRBV27 and TRBJ2-7, with D unclear. Trimming stripped 2 bases from V and 7 bases from J, with 12 bases between. This CDR3 contains 13 residues. The germline CDR1 and CDR2 sequences are MNHEY and SMNVEV (reference sequence). CDR3 loop: CASSLNPLGEQYF. CDR3 DNA: TGTGCCAGCAGTTTAAACCCCTTGGGGGAGCAGTACTTC.

This clonotype was detected once. CDR3 nucleotides: TGTGCCATCAGAGATGGACAGGGAATATACGAGCAGTACTTC. Its translation is CAIRDGQGIYEQYF. This chain uses TRBV10-3 with TRBJ2-7, with 8 bases lining up with TRBD1. The CDR3 extends over 14 amino acids. Germline V lookup: CDR1 ENHRY, CDR2 SYGVKD. The J segment lost 4 bases and the V segment lost 6 bases, leaving 8 bases of the junction unmatched.

The table lists this clonotype with a count of one. This sequence joins TRBV11-1 and TRBJ2-5; D call uncertain. V lost 5 bases, J lost 1 base, and 14 bases lay in between. The CDR3 loop spans 15 amino acids. CDR1 is SGHAT and CDR2 is FQDESV in the germline V gene (reference sequence). The CDR3 loop reads CASSPYLHPQETQYF. In DNA, the CDR3 is TGTGCCAGCAGCCCTTATTTGCACCCCCAAGAGACCCAGTACTTC. Looking up the rest from reference TRBV11-1 and TRBJ2-5 gives the full variable domain: EAEVAQSPRYKITEKSQAVAFWCDPISGHATLYWYRQILGQGPELLVQFQDESVVDDSQLPKDRFSAERLKGVDSTLKIQPAELGDSAMYLCASSPYLHPQETQYFGPGTRLLVL.

The CDR3 bases are TGTGCCAGTACCGAAAGCGGGCCCAGGGACACTGAAGCTTTCTTT. As protein: CASTESGPRDTEAFF. V usage is TRBV19 and J usage is TRBJ1-1; TRBD1 might be the D (5 bases). The CDR3 contains 15 residues. Germline V gives CDR1 LNHDA, CDR2 SQIVND (reference sequence). The V gene lost 7 bases and the J gene lost 3 bases, with 18 bases spanning the gap.

The rearrangement joins TRBV1 to TRBJ2-7. TRBV1 counts as a pseudogene. The CDR3 is 10 residues long. CDR3 sequence reads: CTSRPYEQYF. The CDR3 region has the DNA TGCACCAGCAGGCCCTACGAGCAGTACTTC.